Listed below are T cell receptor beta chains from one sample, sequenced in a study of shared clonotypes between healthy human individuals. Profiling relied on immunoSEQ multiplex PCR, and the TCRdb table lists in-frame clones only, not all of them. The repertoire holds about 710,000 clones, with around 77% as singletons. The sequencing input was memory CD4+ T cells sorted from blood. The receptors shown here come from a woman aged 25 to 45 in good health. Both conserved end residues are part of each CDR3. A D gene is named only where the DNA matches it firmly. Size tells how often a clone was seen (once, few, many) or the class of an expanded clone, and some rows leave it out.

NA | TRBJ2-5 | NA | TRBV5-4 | CASAGRGQETQYF | TGTGCCAGCGCGGGGAGAGGGCAAGAGACCCAGTACTTC
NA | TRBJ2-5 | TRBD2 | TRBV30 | CAWSVPGLAGGPLETQYF | TGTGCCTGGAGTGTACCTGGACTAGCGGGAGGGCCCTTGGAGACCCAGTACTTC
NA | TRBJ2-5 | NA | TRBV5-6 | CASSLRQGPGETQYF | TGTGCCAGCAGCTTGAGGCAGGGCCCGGGAGAGACCCAGTACTTC
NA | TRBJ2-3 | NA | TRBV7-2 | CASSPRGESWGTDTQYF | TGTGCCAGCAGCCCTAGAGGGGAGAGCTGGGGCACAGATACGCAGTATTTT
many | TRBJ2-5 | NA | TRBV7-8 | CASSPPRYETQYF | TGTGCCAGCAGCCCTCCACGATACGAGACCCAGTACTTC
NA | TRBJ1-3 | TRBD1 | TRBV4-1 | CASSQGQGMTGNTIYF | TGCGCCAGCAGCCAAGGACAGGGGATGACTGGAAACACCATATATTTT
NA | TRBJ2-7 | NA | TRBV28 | CASSLLSGYEQYF | TGTGCCAGCAGTTTATTGTCGGGCTACGAGCAGTACTTC
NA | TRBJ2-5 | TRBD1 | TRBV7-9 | CASSPSGQRQETQYF | TGTGCCAGCAGCCCTTCGGGACAGAGGCAAGAGACCCAGTACTTC
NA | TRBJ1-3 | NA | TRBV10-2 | CASSDARRARGNTIYF | TGCGCCAGCAGTGACGCGAGACGGGCTAGAGGAAACACCATATATTTT
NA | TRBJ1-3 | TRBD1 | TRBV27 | CASRQGAIGNTIYF | TGTGCCAGCAGACAGGGGGCAATCGGAAACACCATATATTTT
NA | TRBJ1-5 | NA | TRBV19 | CASSKERDGQPQHF | TGTGCCAGTAGTAAAGAAAGGGACGGGCAGCCCCAGCATTTT